A single sample is the source of the 3 T cell receptor beta chains below, sequenced in a study of blood T cell repertoires in COVID-19. Assay: immunoSEQ multiplex PCR; the TCRdb copy retains only in-frame clones and omits some. The data show under 300,000 clones, with around 83% seen just once and about 1.5% held by the top ten. The sample was peripheral blood. Every receptor here comes from a woman in her forties who had recovered from COVID-19.

The V gene is TRBV7-2, the J gene TRBJ2-1; 7 bases are a match to TRBD1. Germline-derived CDR1 and CDR2 are SGHTA and FQGNSA. The CDR3 extends over 15 amino acids. V trimming: 2 bases; J trimming: 4 bases; junction bases outside the gene matches: 5. The CDR3 nucleotides are TGTGCCAGCAGCTTATTTGGACAGGTATACAATGAGCAGTTCTTC. Protein: CASSLFGQVYNEQFF.

The chain combines TRBV15 with TRBJ2-3; a weak D match, TRBD2 (6 bases). The V end was cut by 2 bases, the J end by 3 bases, with 9 bases between. CDR3 length: 14 amino acids. The germline CDR1 and CDR2 sequences are LNHNV and YYDKDF (reference sequence). CDR3 sequence reads: CATSRMEGTDTQYF. CDR3 coding DNA: TGTGCCACCAGCAGAATGGAGGGGACAGATACGCAGTATTTT.

The chain has TRBV5-1 and TRBJ1-2; 8 bases are a match to TRBD1. J lost 6 bases, V lost 3 bases, and 10 bases had no gene match. CDR3 length equals 15 residues. The V gene's germline CDR1 is SGHRS and CDR2 YFSETQ. The CDR3 DNA sequence: TGCGCCAGCAGCTCTGGCGGACAGGGTATACATGGCTACACCTTC. Translating it yields CASSSGGQGIHGYTF.